The rows below give T cell receptor beta chains drawn from one sample of a study of long-term antiretroviral therapy in people with HIV. Profiled with immunoSEQ multiplex PCR; TCRdb holds only in-frame clones, not every one. The table has tens of thousands of clones, more than 85% seen once. The specimen comprised unsorted PBMCs, sampled 3.1 years after starting antiretroviral therapy. The receptor source for this set is a man between 18 and 35 years old with HIV. Each CDR3 is given with its conserved first and last residue. A D gene is named only where the DNA matches it firmly. Clone size is stated in some rows and not others, as once, few, many or a class when expanded.

>TRBJ2-3|TRBV15|.|.
TGTGCCACCAGCAGAGATGGTCGGCAGACAACAGATACGCAGTATTTT
CATSRDGRQTTDTQYF
>TRBJ2-7|TRBV7-2|.|.
TGTGCCAGCAGCCTGTCCTACGAGCAGTACTTC
CASSLSYEQYF
>TRBJ1-4|TRBV4-3|.|.
TGCGCCAGCAGCCACCGGACATCGGGGCGTGAAAAACTGTTTTTT
CASSHRTSGREKLFF
>TRBJ2-1|TRBV5-1|.|.
TGCGCCAGCAGCTTGGGACAGGCCGAGAGCGAGCAGTTCTTC
CASSLGQAESEQFF
>TRBJ2-7|TRBV11-2|.|.
TGTGCCAGCAGCTTAGATCAGGGACCCTACGAGCAGTACTTC
CASSLDQGPYEQYF
>TRBJ1-1|TRBV29-1|.|TRBD1
TGCAGCGTTCAGGGACAGGGGAGGACTGAAGCTTTCTTT
CSVQGQGRTEAFF
>TRBJ2-7|TRBV27|.|TRBD2
TGTGCCAGCAGTTTTGCGGGAGGAGTGGGCGAGCAGTACTTC
CASSFAGGVGEQYF
>TRBJ2-1|TRBV6-1|.|.
TGTGCCAGCAGTGAACTCATGGGAAACGCAGGCAATGAGCAGTTCTTC
CASSELMGNAGNEQFF
>TRBJ2-1|TRBV4-3|.|.
TGCGCCAGCAGCCAAGAAGGCTCAGAATACAATGAGCAGTTCTTC
CASSQEGSEYNEQFF
>TRBJ2-3|TRBV2|.|.
TGTGCCAGCCTGACGGGAAGCACAGATACGCAGTATTTT
CASLTGSTDTQYF
>TRBJ2-7|TRBV30|.|TRBD1
TGTGCCTGGAGCCCCTTCGACAGGGACCCCTACGAGCAGTACTTC
CAWSPFDRDPYEQYF
>TRBJ1-1|TRBV6-6|.|.
TGTGCCAGCAGTTCCCTGGACAACACTGAAGCTTTCTTT
CASSSLDNTEAFF
>TRBJ1-3|TRBV4-2|.|.
TGTGCCAGCAGCCAAGATCCTCAATCTGGAAACACCATATATTTT
CASSQDPQSGNTIYF
>TRBJ2-7|TRBV11-2|.|TRBD2
TGTGCCAGCAGCTTCGGGACTAGCCTCGAGCAGTACTTC
CASSFGTSLEQYF
>TRBJ2-1|TRBV25-1|.|.
TGTGCCAGCAGGCCAGGGACTGCTAGGAGTGAGCAGTTCTTC
CASRPGTARSEQFF
>TRBJ2-5|TRBV21-1|.|.
TGTGCCAGCAGCAAGGTTGACAGGGAGGGACAAGAGACCCAGTACTTC
CASSKVDREGQETQYF
>TRBJ2-5|TRBV9|.|TRBD1
TGTGCCAGCAGCGTTACACAGGGGGCTTACGGAGAGACCCAGTACTTC
CASSVTQGAYGETQYF
>TRBJ2-7|TRBV13|.|.
TGTGCCAGCAGCTTTGGATACGAGCAGTACTTC
CASSFGYEQYF
>TRBJ1-3|TRBV4-3|once|.
TGCGCCAGCAGCCAAGTCCTCCCCCCAGGGGCCTCTGGAAACACCATATATTTT
CASSQVLPPGASGNTIYF
>TRBJ1-5|TRBV9|.|.
TGTGCCAGCAGCGTTTCGTGGGATCAGCCCCAGCATTTT
CASSVSWDQPQHF
>TRBJ1-1|TRBV18|.|.
TGTGCCAGCTCATTAGTAGGGTTGGACACTGAAGCTTTCTTT
CASSLVGLDTEAFF
>TRBJ2-7|TRBV11-3|.|.
TGTGCCGCCTTATGTCAGAAATACTCCTACGAGCAGTACTTC
CAALCQKYSYEQYF
>TRBJ1-1|TRBV29-1|.|.
TGCAGCGTTACAGGGCGCATGAACACTGAAGCTTTCTTT
CSVTGRMNTEAFF
>TRBJ2-5|TRBV5-4|.|TRBD2
TGTGCCAGCAGCTTGGCTGGACTAGCGCCTAACCAAGAGACCCAGTACTTC
CASSLAGLAPNQETQYF
>TRBJ1-5|TRBV6-5|.|.
TGTGCCAGCAGTCCCGCGGGGGGGAGCAATCAGCCCCAGCATTTT
CASSPAGGSNQPQHF
>TRBJ1-1|TRBV12-5|.|.
TGTGCTAGTGGTTTGCCGGGGACCAGGGCCGACACTGAAGCTTTCTTT
CASGLPGTRADTEAFF
>TRBJ2-1|TRBV7-8|.|.
TGTGCCAGCAGCCTGGAGTATCCGGGACCCTGGGGGAATGAGCAGTTCTTC
CASSLEYPGPWGNEQFF
>TRBJ2-7|TRBV11-2|.|.
TGTGCCAGCAGCTTTAACCCCTACGAGCAGTACTTC
CASSFNPYEQYF
>TRBJ1-6|TRBV25-1|.|TRBD1
TGTGCCAGCAGTGGACAGGGTGGAAATTCACCCCTCCACTTT
CASSGQGGNSPLHF
>TRBJ1-2|TRBV6-5|.|.
TGTGCCAGCAGTTACCAGGGCGCAGGGAGAGGAGGCTACACCTTC
CASSYQGAGRGGYTF
>TRBJ2-7|TRBV10-3|.|.
TGTGCCTCCGCCGGGGACACCTACGAGCAGTACTTC
CASAGDTYEQYF
>TRBJ2-1|TRBV19|.|TRBD2
TGTGCCAGTAGGCTAGCGGGAGGGAATGAGCAGTTCTTC
CASRLAGGNEQFF
>TRBJ1-2|TRBV25-1|.|.
TGTGCCAGCAGCGTCCCAAGGGGGGCAGGGAGGAGTGGCTACACCTTC
CASSVPRGAGRSGYTF
>TRBJ2-3|TRBV7-2|.|.
TGTGCCAGCAGCTTACATCGGGGGAGCACAGATACGCAGTATTTT
CASSLHRGSTDTQYF
>TRBJ1-4|TRBV6-1|.|.
TGTGCCAGCCGGGAAGAACCATTTGCAACTAATGAAAAACTGTTTTTT
CASREEPFATNEKLFF
>TRBJ2-1|TRBV10-3|.|TRBD2
TGTGCCATCAGTGACCCGGAAGGACTAGCGGTTCTGGATGAGCAGTTCTTC
CAISDPEGLAVLDEQFF
>TRBJ2-7|TRBV28|.|TRBD2
TGTGCCAGCAGTTTGAGTGGGAGGGCCGCCGAGCAGTACTTC
CASSLSGRAAEQYF
>TRBJ2-1|TRBV9|.|TRBD2
TGTGCCAGCGGGCAGCCTCCGGGGGGTGGGACCTACAATGAGCAGTTCTTC
CASGQPPGGGTYNEQFF
>TRBJ1-1|TRBV9|.|.
TGTGCCAGCAGCAACCCTCCGGGTGGTCGGGACACTGAAGCTTTCTTT
CASSNPPGGRDTEAFF
>TRBJ2-5|TRBV18|.|.
TGTGCCAGCTCACCAGCAACCCAGACCCAGTACTTC
CASSPATQTQYF
>TRBJ2-4|TRBV9|.|.
TGTGCCAGCAGTCGGGACGGCTTAGCCAAAAACATTCAGTACTTC
CASSRDGLAKNIQYF
>TRBJ1-2|TRBV18|.|.
TGTGCCAGCTCACCCCGGACCGGGGATAATGGCTACACCTTC
CASSPRTGDNGYTF
>TRBJ1-1|TRBV7-9|few|.
TGTGCCAGCAGCACCCAAGGGATCACTGAAGCTTTCTTT
CASSTQGITEAFF
>TRBJ2-3|TRBV9|.|TRBD2
TGTGCCAGCTCCGCGGGAGGGCCGGAAGATACGCAGTATTTT
CASSAGGPEDTQYF
>TRBJ2-3|TRBV5-6|.|.
TGTGCCAGCAGCTTGGGGGTCTTCACAGATACGCAGTATTTT
CASSLGVFTDTQYF
>TRBJ2-7|TRBV7-9|.|TRBD2
TGTGCCAGCAGCTTAAGCGTGGGACTAGCGGATTTC
CASSLSVGLADF
>TRBJ1-1|TRBV6-5|once|.
TGTGCCAGCCAGGGAGTGGGGACTGAAGCTTTCTTT
CASQGVGTEAFF
>TRBJ1-1|TRBV6-1|.|.
TGTGCCAGCAGTCCCACTTTGGACAGCGGAGACAAAGCTTTCTTT
CASSPTLDSGDKAFF
>TRBJ1-2|TRBV7-2|.|.
TGTGCCAGCAGCCTTCGACTCCCACAGGGTATCTATGGCTACACCTTC
CASSLRLPQGIYGYTF
>TRBJ2-7|TRBV6-5|.|.
TGTGCCAGCAGTCCGGCGTCCGTGAACGAGCAGTACTTC
CASSPASVNEQYF
>TRBJ2-7|TRBV11-1|.|.
TGTGCCAGCAGCGGGAGCCCGACAGAGAACTACGACGAGCAGTACTTC
CASSGSPTENYDEQYF
>TRBJ1-5|TRBV25-1|.|.
TGTGCCAGCAGTGAATCGCTCGAGTCCGATCAGCCCCAGCATTTT
CASSESLESDQPQHF
>TRBJ2-7|TRBV18|once|.
TGTGCCAGCTCACCGTGGTTCCAATCTCCCGAGCAGTACTTC
CASSPWFQSPEQYF
>TRBJ1-2|TRBV15|.|TRBD1
TGTGCCACCAGCAGAGCAGGGGGGACAGATTATGGCTACACCTTC
CATSRAGGTDYGYTF
>TRBJ1-5|TRBV9|.|.
TGTGCCAGCAGCGCTACATCCTACCGGGGCAGGCCAGGGAGCAATCAGCCCCAGCATTTT
CASSATSYRGRPGSNQPQHF
>TRBJ1-4|TRBV29-1|.|.
TGCGGGCAGGAAAAACTGTTTTTT
CGQEKLFF
>TRBJ2-7|TRBV11-2|.|.
TGTGCCAGCAGCGCCAACCGGGACTCCTACGAGCAGTACTTC
CASSANRDSYEQYF
>TRBJ2-4|TRBV6-6|.|.
TGTGCCAGCGGGGAAAAAAACATTCAGTACTTC
CASGEKNIQYF
>TRBJ2-7|TRBV7-2|.|.
TGTGCCAGCAGCTTAGCCGGGACACCCTACGAGCAGTACTTC
CASSLAGTPYEQYF